These 10 T cell receptor beta chains share one sample of origin, sequenced in a study of control samples from healthy donors and cancer patients. TCRdb keeps only in-frame clones here, not all; method: immunoSEQ multiplex PCR. The sample has fewer than 250,000 clones, and its top ten clones hold around 2%. Specimen: blood. These receptors were taken from a woman in her twenties or thirties in good health.

The chain is built from TRBV19 and TRBJ1-1; D perhaps matches TRBD1 (5 bases). Looked up from germline, CDR1 is LNHDA and CDR2 is SQIVND (reference sequence). The CDR3 totals 14 residues. The ends were cut back, 7 bases at V and 0 bases at J, with 12 bases in the middle. The CDR3 region is CASKWDRMNTEAFF. The CDR3 coding sequence is TGTGCCAGTAAGTGGGACCGCATGAACACTGAAGCTTTCTTT.

CDR3 DNA: TGCGCCAGCAGCCCAATACAGGGGGCGCGCGGTGGCTACACCTTC. This translates into CASSPIQGARGGYTF. The rearrangement uses TRBV5-1 and TRBJ1-2; TRBD1 matches at 9 bases. Per the germline V gene, CDR1 is SGHRS and CDR2 is YFSETQ. This CDR3 is built from 15 residues. The V and J ends lost 4 bases and 7 bases, in that order; junction bases with no gene match: 11.

The rearrangement links TRBV12-3 or TRBV12-4 to TRBJ1-5; unclear D gene. V lost 2 bases and J lost 3, with 5 bases in between. CDR3 length: 13 amino acids. In nucleotides, the CDR3 is TGTGCCAGCAGTTTAAGTACCAATCAGCCCCAGCATTTT. Amino acid sequence: CASSLSTNQPQHF.

The chain carries TRBV4-1 and TRBJ2-7, with D unclear. CDR1 is MGHRA and CDR2 is YSYEKL in the germline V gene. Trimming shortened V by 2 bases and J by 5 bases, and 10 bases separated the two germline ends. CDR3 size: 13 residues. For the CDR3, the DNA is TGCGCCAGCAGCCAATTTCTTCTCGACGAGCAGTACTTC. Translated: CASSQFLLDEQYF.

The genes are TRBV7-3 and TRBJ2-2, with D possibly being TRBD1 (6 bases). The CDR3 has 14 amino acids. The V end was cut by 5 bases, the J end by 3 bases, with 10 bases between. Per germline, CDR1 SGHTA and CDR2 FQGTGA. This chain's CDR3 is CASSQQGHTGELFF. DNA of the CDR3: TGTGCCAGCAGCCAACAGGGCCACACCGGGGAGCTGTTTTTT.

This rearrangement joins TRBV5-6 to TRBJ1-6; tentative D call: TRBD1 (6 bases). V was clipped by 3 bases and J by 14 bases, with 21 bases between them. Per germline, CDR1 SGHDT and CDR2 YYEEEE. This CDR3 is 15 amino acids long. This CDR3 reads CASSSSGLRGESLHF. The CDR3 DNA is TGTGCCAGCAGCTCATCCGGACTCAGGGGCGAATCCCTCCACTTT.

The chain joins TRBV7-9 to TRBJ1-1; D is perhaps TRBD1 (5 bases). This CDR3 region has 18 residues. V was cut by 2 bases and J by 1 base, with 20 bases left in between. Germline CDR1 reads SEHNR; CDR2 reads FQNEAQ (reference sequence). The CDR3 sequence: CASSLTFSWTLSNTEAFF. CDR3 DNA sequence: TGTGCCAGCAGCTTAACGTTTTCGTGGACACTCTCGAACACTGAAGCTTTCTTT.

This rearrangement joins TRBV18 to TRBJ1-1, with D unresolved. V gave up 5 bases and J gave up 3 bases, with 16 bases separating them. The germline V gene has CDR1 KGHSH and CDR2 LQKENI. The CDR3 runs to 15 residues. The CDR3 sequence: CASSTALPGYTEAFF. CDR3 nucleotides: TGTGCCAGCTCAACAGCCCTACCGGGGTACACTGAAGCTTTCTTT.

The chain uses TRBV6-2 or TRBV6-3 and TRBJ2-7; a possible D gene is TRBD1 (5 bases). Germline CDR1 and CDR2: MNHEY and SVGEGT. Trimming removed 6 bases from V and 3 bases from J, with 21 bases in between. This CDR3 has 16 amino acids. The CDR3 DNA is TGTGCCAGCAGCCCCATAGGGGCCCCAACAGGCTACGAGCAGTACTTC. Translation: CASSPIGAPTGYEQYF.

The chain employs TRBV28 and TRBJ2-5; D perhaps matches TRBD1 (6 bases). Germline assignment: CDR1 MDHEN and CDR2 SYDVKM. This CDR3 has 12 amino acids. V lost 8 bases and J 4 bases, leaving 11 bases between the germline ends. The CDR3 is CASGQGRETQYF. CDR3 nucleotides: TGTGCCAGCGGGCAGGGGCGAGAGACCCAGTACTTC.